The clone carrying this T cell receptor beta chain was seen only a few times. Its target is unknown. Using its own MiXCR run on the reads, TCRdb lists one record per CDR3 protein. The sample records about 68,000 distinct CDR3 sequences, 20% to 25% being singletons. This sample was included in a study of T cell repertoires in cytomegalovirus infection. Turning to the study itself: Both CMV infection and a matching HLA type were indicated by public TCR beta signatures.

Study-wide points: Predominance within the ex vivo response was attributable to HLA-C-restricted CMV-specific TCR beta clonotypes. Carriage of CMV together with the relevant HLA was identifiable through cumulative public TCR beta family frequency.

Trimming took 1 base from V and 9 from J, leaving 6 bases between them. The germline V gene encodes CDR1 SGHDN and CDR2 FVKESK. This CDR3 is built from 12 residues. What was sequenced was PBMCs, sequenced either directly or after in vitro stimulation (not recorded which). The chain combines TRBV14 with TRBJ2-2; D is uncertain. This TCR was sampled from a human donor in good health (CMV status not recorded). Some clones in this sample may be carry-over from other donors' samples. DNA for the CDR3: TGTGCCAGCAGCCAAGGCGGTTGGGAGCTGTTTTTT. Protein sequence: CASSQGGWELFF.